This entry describes one T cell receptor (beta chain). This entry comes from a study of control samples from healthy donors and cancer patients. This table comes from immunoSEQ multiplex PCR, and its TCRdb copy is limited to in-frame clones, with some not included. Of about 140,000 clones in the sample, roughly nine tenths were seen once. V gave up 5 bases and J gave up 3 bases, with 16 bases separating them. CDR1 is SEHNR and CDR2 is FQNEAQ in the germline V gene (reference sequence). This CDR3 region has 16 residues. The V and J genes are TRBV7-9 and TRBJ2-2; D might be TRBD2 (5 bases). The sample was blood. This TCR was recovered from a young man in good health. The CDR3: CASSLPRGEHTGELFF. CDR3 DNA sequence: TGTGCCAGCAGCCTACCTCGGGGAGAGCACACCGGGGAGCTGTTTTTT. The full variable domain, completed using reference TRBV7-9 and TRBJ2-2, is DTGVSQNPRHKITKRGQNVTFRCDPISEHNRLYWYRQTLGQGPEFLTYFQNEAQLEKSRLLSDRFSAERPKGSFSTLEIQRTEQGDSAMYLCASSLPRGEHTGELFFGEGSRLTVL.